One and the same sample provided the 19 T cell receptor beta chains below, sequenced in a study of cytomegalovirus exposure and HLA in healthy donors. The PCR was carried out with 60 Vbeta primers and 13 Jbeta primers. TCRdb's copy holds only in-frame clones and misses some; the assay was immunoSEQ multiplex PCR. The sample has about 130,000 clones, more than 70% seen once. The sample taken for sequencing was PBMCs. These receptors all come from a man under 40 in good health and CMV-seronegative.

The chain links TRBV29-1 to TRBJ2-7; D is possibly TRBD2 (6 bases). Trimming stripped 3 bases from V and 5 bases from J, with 14 bases between. This CDR3 region has 13 residues. Germline loops: CDR1 SQVTM, CDR2 ANQGSEA. CDR3 residues: CSVDGGGRDEQYF. The CDR3 nucleotides read TGCAGCGTTGACGGGGGAGGTCGGGACGAGCAGTACTTC.

This clone was detected once. The chain combines TRBV5-8 with TRBJ1-5; a weak D match, TRBD1 (5 bases). The CDR3 is made up of 14 amino acids. Germline V lookup: CDR1 SGHTS, CDR2 YDEGEE. The V gene lost 5 bases and the J gene lost 0 bases, with 9 bases spanning the gap. The CDR3 protein is CASRHRYSNQPQHF. The CDR3 nucleotides read TGTGCCAGCAGACACAGGTATAGCAATCAGCCCCAGCATTTT.

The gene calls are TRBV19 and TRBJ2-5; tentatively, D is TRBD1 (5 bases). Germline CDR1 reads LNHDA; CDR2 reads SQIVND (reference sequence). V was cut by 4 bases and J by 7 bases, with 16 bases left in between. This CDR3 comprises 14 residues. This chain's CDR3 is CASSNSGFQGTQYF. The CDR3 region has the DNA TGTGCCAGTAGTAACTCAGGGTTCCAGGGGACCCAGTACTTC.

This chain uses TRBV11-3 with TRBJ1-1; no definite D call. V lost 3 bases and J 0 bases, leaving 8 bases between the germline ends. The germline gives CDR1 SGHNT, CDR2 YENEEA. The length of the CDR3 is 14 residues. In DNA form, the CDR3 reads TGTGCCAGCAGCTTCTCAGGCATGAACACTGAAGCTTTCTTT. Residues: CASSFSGMNTEAFF.

A single count supports this clone. The V and J genes are TRBV4-1 and TRBJ1-1; tentative D call: TRBD1 (6 bases). In germline, CDR1 is MGHRA, CDR2 YSYEKL. CDR3 size: 15 residues. Trimming took off 0 bases at V and 0 bases at J, with 8 bases between the two ends. CDR3: CASSQDPGVNTEAFF. The CDR3 coding sequence is TGCGCCAGCAGCCAAGATCCAGGGGTGAACACTGAAGCTTTCTTT.

The chain carries TRBV4-3 and TRBJ2-6, with 13 bases lining up with TRBD2. Germline V lookup: CDR1 LGHNA, CDR2 YSLEER. This CDR3 is built from 21 residues. The V gene end was trimmed by 0 bases and the J gene end by 1 base; junction bases not matched to a gene: 9. The CDR3 protein is CASSQDQTSGGPLSGANVLTF. CDR3 nucleotide sequence: TGCGCCAGCAGCCAAGATCAGACTAGCGGGGGGCCCTTATCTGGGGCCAACGTCCTGACTTTC.

Points on this clone: The limits of the CDR3 on the DNA are not certain, so only TCRdb's listed CDR3 is given. J is TRBJ2-7 and V is TRBV11-2; the table's D gene call, TRBD1, was not cross checked with the DNA. The CDR3 is 15 amino acids long, termini counted. Looked up from germline, CDR1 is SGHAT and CDR2 is FQNNGV. The CDR3 is CASSFGPGQGYEQYF.

Only one count was recorded for this clone. The chain has TRBV2 and TRBJ2-3; TRBD1 might be the D (6 bases). Germline lookup yields CDR1 SNHLY and CDR2 FYNNEI. This CDR3 has 14 amino acids. Between the trimmed V and J ends, which lost 7 bases and 0 bases, there was a span of 11 bases. The CDR3: CASMWTESTDTQYF. Here the CDR3 DNA reads TGTGCCAGCATGTGGACAGAAAGCACAGATACGCAGTATTTT.

The chain links TRBV28 to TRBJ1-2, with D possibly TRBD1 on 5 matching bases. Germline values: CDR1 MDHEN, CDR2 SYDVKM. V gave up 3 bases and J gave up 4 bases, with 12 bases separating them. The CDR3 is 14 residues long. As DNA, the CDR3 is TGTGCCAGCAGTTTCCGGGGGTGGGTCTATGGCTACACCTTC. This codes for CASSFRGWVYGYTF.

This clone was picked up a small number of times. In DNA form, the CDR3 reads TGTGCCAGCAGCCCAAGGACAGGGAACACCGGGGAGCTGTTTTTT. It translates to CASSPRTGNTGELFF. The chain joins TRBV7-3 to TRBJ2-2, with 7 bases aligning to TRBD1. Trimming took 5 bases from V and 1 from J; bases not matched to a gene: 4. CDR1 and CDR2 (germline): SGHTA, FQGTGA. The CDR3 has 15 amino acids.

This chain connects TRBV19 to TRBJ1-1, with D hard to call. V was cut by 5 bases and J by 0 bases, with 10 bases left in between. This CDR3 contains 14 residues. The germline gives CDR1 LNHDA, CDR2 SQIVND (reference sequence). CDR3: CASSALFLNTEAFF. The CDR3 DNA reads as TGTGCCAGTAGTGCGCTCTTCTTGAACACTGAAGCTTTCTTT.

The V gene is TRBV6-6, the J gene TRBJ1-2; possibly TRBD1 for D (5 bases). The CDR3 runs to 15 residues. In germline, CDR1 is MNHNY, CDR2 SVGAGI (reference sequence). Deletions cut 6 bases from V and 3 bases from J, with 17 bases between. The CDR3 loop reads CASRNTNKGDYGYTF. The CDR3 nucleotides are TGTGCCAGCAGGAATACTAACAAAGGGGACTATGGCTACACCTTC.

In this sample, this clone turned up a few times. The V and J genes are TRBV28 and TRBJ1-6; D perhaps matches TRBD1 (6 bases). The CDR3 consists of 13 residues. Germline lookup yields CDR1 MDHEN and CDR2 SYDVKM. With 8 bases removed from V and 4 bases from J, the gap between germline ends came to 9 bases. CDR3 nucleotides: TGTGCCAGCCGGGACACATATAATTCACCCCTCCACTTT. This sequence encodes CASRDTYNSPLHF.

The genes are TRBV6-5 and TRBJ1-1; D uncertain. Germline-derived CDR1 and CDR2 are MNHEY and SVGAGI. The V gene lost 5 bases and the J gene lost 6 bases, with 10 bases spanning the gap. The CDR3 totals 12 residues. CDR3 bases: TGTGCCAGCAGTGAACCGTCGGCTGAAGCTTTCTTT. Amino acids: CASSEPSAEAFF.

The chain has TRBV7-9 and TRBJ1-6, with 7 bases that match TRBD1. This CDR3 region has 19 residues. V shed 1 base and J 5 bases; nucleotides not matched to a gene: 14. The germline CDR1 and CDR2 sequences are SEHNR and FQNEAQ (reference sequence). Here the CDR3 reads CASSLVFGTELNNNSPLHF. The CDR3 nucleotides are TGTGCCAGCAGCTTAGTCTTTGGGACAGAACTCAATAATAATTCACCCCTCCACTTT.

The rearrangement links TRBV7-2 to TRBJ2-5; 8 nucleotides match TRBD1. The germline V gene has CDR1 SGHTA and CDR2 FQGNSA. V lost 5 bases and J lost 1; bases outside the gene matches: 6. There are 15 residues in the CDR3. In DNA, the CDR3 is TGTGCCAGCAGCCCTTTACAGGGGGGCCAAGAGACCCAGTACTTC. Translation: CASSPLQGGQETQYF.

V usage is TRBV5-1 and J usage is TRBJ1-6, with D perhaps TRBD1 (5 bases). The germline V gene has CDR1 SGHRS and CDR2 YFSETQ. V shed 0 bases and J shed 13 bases, with 14 bases lying between them. This CDR3 has 14 residues. As DNA, the CDR3 is TGCGCCAGCAGCTTGGGGGGGGGTGTCTCCCCCCTCCACTTT. The encoded protein is CASSLGGGVSPLHF.

The J gene is TRBJ2-7, the V gene TRBV30; TRBD1 matches 7 bases. Germline V lookup: CDR1 GTSNPN, CDR2 SVGIG (reference sequence). J was trimmed by 5 bases and V by 0 bases; bases with no gene match: 4. This CDR3 region has 13 residues. CDR3 loop: CAWSVDRANEQYF. The CDR3, as DNA: TGTGCCTGGAGTGTCGACAGGGCCAACGAGCAGTACTTC.

The rearrangement uses TRBV7-3 and TRBJ2-1; D not certain. Trimming cost V 2 bases and J 4 bases, with 9 bases left between them. The CDR3 runs 14 residues. CDR1 and CDR2 from the germline V gene are SGHTA and FQGTGA. The CDR3 DNA follows: TGTGCCAGCAGCTTACAACACAGATACAATGAGCAGTTCTTC. It encodes CASSLQHRYNEQFF.